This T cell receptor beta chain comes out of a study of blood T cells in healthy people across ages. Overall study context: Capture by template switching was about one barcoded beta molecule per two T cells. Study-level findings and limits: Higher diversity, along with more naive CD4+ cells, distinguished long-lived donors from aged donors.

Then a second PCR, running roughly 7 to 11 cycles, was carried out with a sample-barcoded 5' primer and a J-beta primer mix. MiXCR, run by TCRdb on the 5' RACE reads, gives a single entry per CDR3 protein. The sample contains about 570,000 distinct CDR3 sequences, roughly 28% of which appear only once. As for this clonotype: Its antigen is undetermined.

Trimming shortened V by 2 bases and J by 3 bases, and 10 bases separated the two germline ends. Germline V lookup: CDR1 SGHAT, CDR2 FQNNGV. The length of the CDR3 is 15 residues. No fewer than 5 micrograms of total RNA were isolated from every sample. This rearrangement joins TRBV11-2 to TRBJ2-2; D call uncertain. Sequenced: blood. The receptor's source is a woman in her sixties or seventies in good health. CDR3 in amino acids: CASSLSTRYTGELFF. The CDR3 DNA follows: TGTGCCAGCAGCTTAAGTACCCGGTACACCGGGGAGCTGTTTTTT.